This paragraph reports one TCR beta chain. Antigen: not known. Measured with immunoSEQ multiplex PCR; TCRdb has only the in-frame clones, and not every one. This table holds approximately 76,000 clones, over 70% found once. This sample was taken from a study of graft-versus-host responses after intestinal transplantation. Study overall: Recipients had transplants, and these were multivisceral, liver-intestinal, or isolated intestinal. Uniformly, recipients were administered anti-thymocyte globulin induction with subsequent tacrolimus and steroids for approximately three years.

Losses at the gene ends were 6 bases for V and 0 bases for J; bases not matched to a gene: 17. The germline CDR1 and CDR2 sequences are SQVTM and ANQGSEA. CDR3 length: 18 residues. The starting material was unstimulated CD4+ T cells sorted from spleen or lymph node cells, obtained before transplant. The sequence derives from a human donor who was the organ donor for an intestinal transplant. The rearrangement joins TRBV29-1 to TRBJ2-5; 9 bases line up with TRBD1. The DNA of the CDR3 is TGCAGCGTAAGAGTTGGCGCTTACCGGGACAGGGACCAAGAGACCCAGTACTTC. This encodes CSVRVGAYRDRDQETQYF.